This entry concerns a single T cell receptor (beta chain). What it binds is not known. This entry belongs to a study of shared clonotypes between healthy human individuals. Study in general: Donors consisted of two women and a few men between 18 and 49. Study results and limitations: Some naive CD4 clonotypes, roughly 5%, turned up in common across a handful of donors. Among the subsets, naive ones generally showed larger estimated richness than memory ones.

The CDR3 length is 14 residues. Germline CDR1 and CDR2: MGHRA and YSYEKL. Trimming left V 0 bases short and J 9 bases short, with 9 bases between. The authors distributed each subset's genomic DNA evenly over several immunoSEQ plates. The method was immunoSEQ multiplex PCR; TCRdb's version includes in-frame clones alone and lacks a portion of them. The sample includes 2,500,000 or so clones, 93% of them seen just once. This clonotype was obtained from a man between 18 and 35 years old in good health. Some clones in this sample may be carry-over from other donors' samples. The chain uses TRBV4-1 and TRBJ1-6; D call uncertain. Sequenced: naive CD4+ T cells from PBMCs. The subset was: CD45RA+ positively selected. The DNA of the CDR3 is TGCGCCAGCAGCCAAGATTCGGGGTTTTCACCCCTCCACTTT. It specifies CASSQDSGFSPLHF.